This is a list of T cell receptor beta chains from one sample in a study of blood T cells in healthy people across ages. MiXCR was run by TCRdb on the 5' RACE reads, yielding one entry per CDR3 protein. The sample contains 800,000 or so distinct CDR3 sequences, 20% to 30% of which appear only once. The sample was also linked to a second study, of T cells of mothers and their children.

The sample consisted of blood. The receptors here all came from a boy aged 5-17 years in good health. CDR3s include the opening cysteine and the closing phenylalanine or tryptophan. A D gene is named only where the DNA matches it firmly.

- TRBJ2-4 TRBV28 CASSFQKGQWEAKNIQYF
TRBD2 TRBJ2-7 TRBV28 CASSFFHLRLAEVGSSYEQYF
- - TRBV6-5 CASSYLGQNEQFF
- TRBJ2-3 TRBV5-1 CASSLSSDTQYF
TRBD1 TRBJ1-1 TRBV6-5 CASIDRGGTEAFF
- TRBJ1-1 TRBV6-2/TRBV6-3 CASSSSPTEAFF
- TRBJ1-6 TRBV9 CASSRTANSPLHF
- TRBJ2-1 TRBV24-1 CATSAGTSVYNEQFF
- TRBJ2-5 TRBV29-1 CSVDFYSSQETQYF
- TRBJ2-3 TRBV5-5 CASSLVLFSTDTQYF
TRBD1 TRBJ2-7 TRBV5-4 CASSLAPGQGYEQYF
- TRBJ2-5 TRBV6-6 CASSPTATIFGEQYF
- TRBJ2-7 TRBV6-1 CASSDPEAYEQYF
- TRBJ2-6 TRBV3-1 CASSIVFSGANVLTF
- - TRBV27 CASSSGTREYEQYF
TRBD1 - TRBV10-3 CASQDRGLTYEQYF
TRBD1 TRBJ2-4 TRBV7-2 CASSSTGQGANIQYF
- TRBJ1-4 TRBV6-5 CASSYFAGNEKLFF
TRBD1 TRBJ1-5 TRBV28 CASSQGTGGIQPQHF
- TRBJ2-1 TRBV20-1 CSARGLSNSYNEQFF
- - TRBV4-1 CASSQEPAYEQYF
TRBD2 TRBJ2-1 TRBV15 CATSNPAGGIYNEQFF
TRBD2 TRBJ2-3 TRBV11-1 CASSRTSGRDTQYF
- TRBJ2-2 TRBV5-1 CASSKGDGDTGELFF
- TRBJ1-4 TRBV3-1 CASSQSGGYLDEKLFF
- - TRBV10-3 CAISEPSRGTELQDYEQYF
- TRBJ2-3 TRBV5-1 CASSLIRESDTQYF
TRBD2 TRBJ2-3 TRBV5-4 CASGLAVAGSYTDTQYF
- TRBJ2-1 TRBV19 CASTPRASSYNEQFF
TRBD1 TRBJ2-5 TRBV13 CASSFDRAETQYF
- TRBJ1-1 TRBV12-3/TRBV12-4 CASSLVAGGTEAFF
TRBD1 TRBJ1-3 TRBV20-1 CSARKVQGKDTIYF
- - TRBV28 CASSPGDLQETQYF
TRBD1 TRBJ1-6 TRBV7-9 CASSLDRDSPLHF
- TRBJ1-1 TRBV2 CASVGGTAFF
- TRBJ2-5 TRBV7-9 CASSLGFGSLQETQYF
TRBD2 TRBJ2-5 TRBV7-2 CASSPVRAGGGETQYF
- TRBJ2-2 TRBV29-1 CSVVLGPTGELFF
- - TRBV6-2/TRBV6-3 CASRQDGPFHEQYF
- TRBJ2-7 TRBV28 CASSSRDLTYEQYF
- TRBJ1-4 TRBV27 CASSFVGEKLFF
- TRBJ1-2 TRBV20-1 CSAAEIYGYTF
- TRBJ1-2 TRBV5-1 CASRDGMSYGYTF
- TRBJ1-1 TRBV30 CAWTGDTEAFF
TRBD1 TRBJ2-7 TRBV5-1 CASSHGQDPGNEQYF